This paragraph reports one T cell receptor (beta chain). Germline CDR1 and CDR2: SGHTA and FQGNSA. The V and J ends lost 1 base and 6 bases respectively, with 9 bases between them. The CDR3 totals 13 residues. This sample was taken from a study of blood T cell repertoires in COVID-19. Assay used: immunoSEQ multiplex PCR; TCRdb lists only in-frame clones, some missing. This table has about 130,000 clones, roughly 90% appearing once. The V call is TRBV7-2, the J call TRBJ1-2, with a possible D match to TRBD1 (5 bases). This TCR was sampled from a woman of 80 years or more with acute or convalescent COVID-19. Sequencing was carried out using peripheral blood. The CDR3 bases are TGTGCCAGCAGCTTAGGGTCAGGGAATGGCTACACCTTC. Translating gives CASSLGSGNGYTF.